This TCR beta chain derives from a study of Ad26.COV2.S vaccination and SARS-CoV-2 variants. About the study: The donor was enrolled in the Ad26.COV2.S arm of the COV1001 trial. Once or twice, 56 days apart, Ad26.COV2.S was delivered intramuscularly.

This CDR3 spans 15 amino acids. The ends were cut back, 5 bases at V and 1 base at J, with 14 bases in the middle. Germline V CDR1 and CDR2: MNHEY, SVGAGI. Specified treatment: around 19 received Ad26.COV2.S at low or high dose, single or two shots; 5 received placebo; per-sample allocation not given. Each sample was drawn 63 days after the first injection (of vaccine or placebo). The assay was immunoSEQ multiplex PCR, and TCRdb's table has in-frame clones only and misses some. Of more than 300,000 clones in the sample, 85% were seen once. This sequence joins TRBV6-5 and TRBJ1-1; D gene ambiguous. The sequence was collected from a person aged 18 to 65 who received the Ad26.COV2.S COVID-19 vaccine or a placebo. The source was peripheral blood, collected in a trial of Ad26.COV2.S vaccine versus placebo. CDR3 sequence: CASSSHGSGNTEAFF. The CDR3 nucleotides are TGTGCCAGCAGTAGCCATGGTTCAGGGAACACTGAAGCTTTCTTT.